This TCR beta chain was retrieved from a study of CD8 T cells in ankylosing spondylitis. Study conclusions and caveats: Researchers reportedly found disease-linked clones significantly enriched in matched ankylosing spondylitis synovial fluid. Some of these motif variants have turned up before, in reports on reactive arthritis synovial fluid and blood. Typical of ankylosing spondylitis blood, it appeared, was a TCR beta motif of roughly eight highly homologous variants. Disease-linked clones were found to be CD8+ and relatively rare in peripheral blood.

In this sample, this clonotype turned up many times. Its antigen is as yet unknown. Trimming removed 1 base at V and 0 bases at J, with 7 bases between. CDR1 and CDR2 from the germline V gene are SGHTA and FQGNSA. This CDR3 has 15 amino acids. TCRdb independently ran MiXCR on the 5' RACE reads; one entry per CDR3 protein. The table has under 150,000 distinct CDR3 sequences, roughly an eighth seen once. This receptor was identified in a female donor with ankylosing spondylitis or in good health (not recorded which). The chain uses TRBV7-2 and TRBJ2-1; D gene uncertain. The sample taken for sequencing was blood, either unsorted or a sorted T cell fraction (not recorded which). CDR3 DNA sequence: TGTGCCAGCAGCTTAGATCCAAGCTCCTACAATGAGCAGTTCTTC. Its translation is CASSLDPSSYNEQFF. The whole variable domain, remainder taken from reference TRBV7-2 and TRBJ2-1, is GAGVSQSPSNKVTEKGKDVELRCDPISGHTALYWYRQSLGQGLEFLIYFQGNSAPDKSGLPSDRFSAERTGGSVSTLTIQRTQQEDSAVYLCASSLDPSSYNEQFFGPGTRLTVL.